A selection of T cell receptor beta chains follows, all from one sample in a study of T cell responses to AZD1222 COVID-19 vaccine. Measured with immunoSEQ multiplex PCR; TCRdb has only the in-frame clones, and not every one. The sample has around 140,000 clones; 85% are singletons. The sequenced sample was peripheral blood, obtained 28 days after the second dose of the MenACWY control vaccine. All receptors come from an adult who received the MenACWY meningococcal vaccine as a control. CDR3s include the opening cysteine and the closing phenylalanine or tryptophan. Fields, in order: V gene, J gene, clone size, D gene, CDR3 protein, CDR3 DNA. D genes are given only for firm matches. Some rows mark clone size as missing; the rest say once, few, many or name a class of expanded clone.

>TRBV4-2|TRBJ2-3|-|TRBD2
CASSRGTSGGDTQYF
TGTGCCAGCAGCCGTGGGACTAGCGGGGGGGATACGCAGTATTTT
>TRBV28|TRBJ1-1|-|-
CASLLTQGTEAFF
TGTGCCAGCCTCCTTACTCAGGGCACTGAAGCTTTCTTT
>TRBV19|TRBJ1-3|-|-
CASSPTGHSGNTIYF
TGTGCCAGTAGTCCTACGGGACATTCTGGAAACACCATATATTTT
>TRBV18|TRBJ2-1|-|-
CASFPTLGTTAYNEQFF
TGTGCCAGCTTCCCGACTTTAGGGACAACGGCCTACAATGAGCAGTTCTTC
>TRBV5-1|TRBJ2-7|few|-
CASSTIGYEQYF
TGCGCCAGCAGCACGATAGGGTACGAGCAGTACTTC
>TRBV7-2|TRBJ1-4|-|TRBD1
CASSPRTGREEKLFF
TGTGCCAGCAGCCCCCGGACAGGGAGAGAGGAAAAACTGTTTTTT
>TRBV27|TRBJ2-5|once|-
CASSSSPNWTQYF
TGTGCCAGCAGTTCTTCCCCAAATTGGACCCAGTACTTC
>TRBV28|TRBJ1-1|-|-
CATQPPGNTEAFF
TGTGCCACCCAACCGCCGGGGAACACTGAAGCTTTCTTT
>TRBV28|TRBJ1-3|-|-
CASSPSGGPGRNTIYF
TGTGCCAGCAGTCCCTCTGGGGGGCCAGGGAGAAACACCATATATTTT
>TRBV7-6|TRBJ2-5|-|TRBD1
CASSFTGEPPETQYF
TGTGCCAGCAGCTTTACAGGGGAACCCCCAGAGACCCAGTACTTC
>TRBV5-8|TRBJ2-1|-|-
CASRTRSSYNEQFF
TGTGCCAGCAGGACCAGGAGCTCCTACAATGAGCAGTTCTTC
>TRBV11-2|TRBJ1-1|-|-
CASSLGQGPGTEAFF
TGTGCCAGCAGCTTAGGTCAGGGGCCGGGGACTGAAGCTTTCTTT
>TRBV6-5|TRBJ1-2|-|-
CASSYQGIHTF
TGTGCCAGCAGCTACCAGGGGATACACACCTTC
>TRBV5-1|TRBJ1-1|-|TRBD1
CASSRRQGYTEAFF
TGCGCCAGCAGCAGACGACAGGGGTATACTGAAGCTTTCTTT
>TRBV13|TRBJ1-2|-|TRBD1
CASSRPGTGRANYGYTF
TGTGCCAGCAGCCGTCCCGGGACAGGGCGAGCTAACTATGGCTACACCTTC
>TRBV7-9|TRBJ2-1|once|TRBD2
CASSLGLAGASEQFF
TGTGCCAGCAGCTTAGGGCTAGCGGGAGCAAGTGAGCAGTTCTTC
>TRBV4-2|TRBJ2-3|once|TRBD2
CASSQILGTSGDTQYF
TGTGCCAGCAGCCAGATACTAGGGACTAGTGGAGATACGCAGTATTTT
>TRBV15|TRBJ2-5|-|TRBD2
CATSPSLAGEETQYF
TGTGCCACCAGTCCCTCCTTAGCGGGGGAAGAGACCCAGTACTTC
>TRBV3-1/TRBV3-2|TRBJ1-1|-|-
CASSHSLAEAFF
TGTGCCAGCAGCCACTCCTTGGCCGAAGCTTTCTTT
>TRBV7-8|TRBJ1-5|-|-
CASSLAGRGGRSNQPQHF
TGTGCCAGCAGCTTAGCGGGTAGGGGGGGGAGGAGCAATCAGCCCCAGCATTTT
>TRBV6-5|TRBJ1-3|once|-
CASSYIGGSGNTIYF
TGTGCCAGCAGTTACATCGGGGGCTCCGGAAACACCATATATTTT
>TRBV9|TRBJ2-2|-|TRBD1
CASSWDSNTGELFF
TGTGCCAGCAGCTGGGACAGCAACACCGGGGAGCTGTTTTTT